The entry that follows covers one TCR beta chain sequence. This sample was taken from a study of T-cell reconstitution after alpha-beta-depleted transplantation in children. Unique molecular identifiers were built into the TCRbeta library. A single record per CDR3 protein comes from TCRdb applying MiXCR to the PCR reads. The sample shows about 600,000 distinct CDR3 sequences, about 10% of them seen only once. CDR1 and CDR2 (germline): LGHNA, YNFKEQ. The V end lost 9 bases, the J end lost 5 bases, and 22 bases lay between the germline ends. The CDR3 spans 15 residues. The input for sequencing was PBMCs from the stem cell graft donor, taken from the stem cell graft. This TCR was recovered from a human donor who donated a stem cell graft to a child with acute myeloid leukemia. The J gene is TRBJ1-2, the V gene TRBV4-2; D not certain. CDR3 DNA: TGTGCCAGGGGCCCCCGGCGCAACATCCTTTATGGCTACACCTTC. This translates into CARGPRRNILYGYTF.